This is a list of T cell receptor beta chains from one sample in a study of shared clonotypes between healthy human individuals. Clones were read by immunoSEQ multiplex PCR, and TCRdb kept only the in-frame ones, dropping some. The repertoire holds about 2.2 million clones, with about 93% as singletons. Sequenced: naive CD8+ T cells from PBMCs. The origin of the receptors is a man aged 18 to 29 in good health. Some clones in this sample may be carry-over from other donors' samples. Both conserved end residues are part of each CDR3. Each record gives: J gene, clone size, CDR3 length, D gene, V gene, CDR3 protein, CDR3 DNA. A D gene is named only where the DNA matches it firmly. Clone size is given for some rows only: seen once, a few or many times, or a class if the clone is expanded.

j_gene: TRBJ2-7; abundance: .; len: 15; d_gene: TRBD1; v_gene: TRBV15; CDR3aa: CATSRSPEGQYEQYF; CDR3nt: TGTGCCACCAGCAGAAGTCCAGAGGGACAGTACGAGCAGTACTTC
j_gene: TRBJ2-7; abundance: .; len: 15; d_gene: TRBD1; v_gene: TRBV7-9; CDR3aa: CASSPLRGQGYEQYF; CDR3nt: TGTGCCAGCAGCCCCCTCCGGGGACAGGGTTACGAGCAGTACTTC
j_gene: TRBJ1-2; abundance: .; len: 14; d_gene: .; v_gene: TRBV4-1; CDR3aa: CASSQTGANYGYTF; CDR3nt: TGCGCCAGCAGCCAAACGGGCGCTAACTATGGCTACACCTTC
j_gene: TRBJ2-3; abundance: .; len: 17; d_gene: TRBD1; v_gene: TRBV4-1; CDR3aa: CASSHVGTAPSTDTQYF; CDR3nt: TGCGCCAGCAGCCACGTCGGGACAGCCCCTAGCACAGATACGCAGTATTTT
j_gene: TRBJ2-2; abundance: .; len: 15; d_gene: TRBD1; v_gene: TRBV13; CDR3aa: CASSQTGQGRWELFF; CDR3nt: TGTGCCAGCAGCCAAACCGGACAGGGAAGGTGGGAGCTGTTTTTT
j_gene: TRBJ2-2; abundance: .; len: 12; d_gene: .; v_gene: TRBV4-1; CDR3aa: CASSEPIGELFF; CDR3nt: TGCGCCAGCAGCGAGCCCATCGGGGAGCTGTTTTTT
j_gene: TRBJ2-7; abundance: once; len: 15; d_gene: TRBD1; v_gene: TRBV7-6; CDR3aa: CASSLGTGSSYEQYF; CDR3nt: TGTGCCAGCAGCCTAGGGACAGGGAGTTCCTACGAGCAGTACTTC
j_gene: TRBJ1-5; abundance: few; len: 13; d_gene: .; v_gene: TRBV11-2; CDR3aa: CASSSGTSQPQHF; CDR3nt: TGTGCCAGCAGCTCAGGGACGTCTCAGCCCCAGCATTTT
j_gene: TRBJ2-1; abundance: .; len: 14; d_gene: TRBD2; v_gene: TRBV5-6; CDR3aa: CASSFWRGKDEQFF; CDR3nt: TGTGCCAGCAGCTTCTGGCGGGGGAAGGATGAGCAGTTCTTC
j_gene: TRBJ2-1; abundance: .; len: 10; d_gene: .; v_gene: TRBV2; CDR3aa: CASMRYEQFF; CDR3nt: TGTGCCAGCATGCGGTATGAGCAGTTCTTC
j_gene: TRBJ1-1; abundance: .; len: 15; d_gene: TRBD1; v_gene: TRBV11-2; CDR3aa: CASSPRGQMNTEAFF; CDR3nt: TGTGCCAGCAGCCCAAGGGGACAGATGAACACTGAAGCTTTCTTT
j_gene: TRBJ2-2; abundance: .; len: 14; d_gene: .; v_gene: TRBV28; CDR3aa: CASQATGETGELFF; CDR3nt: TGTGCCAGTCAAGCCACGGGGGAGACCGGGGAGCTGTTTTTT
j_gene: TRBJ1-3; abundance: .; len: 15; d_gene: .; v_gene: TRBV11-2; CDR3aa: CASISGDYRGNTIYF; CDR3nt: TGTGCCAGCATCTCGGGGGATTATCGTGGAAACACCATATATTTT
j_gene: TRBJ1-1; abundance: .; len: 13; d_gene: .; v_gene: TRBV5-4; CDR3aa: CASSFPGPGEAFF; CDR3nt: TGTGCCAGCAGTTTCCCCGGGCCAGGTGAAGCTTTCTTT
j_gene: TRBJ2-1; abundance: .; len: 15; d_gene: TRBD1; v_gene: TRBV6-6; CDR3aa: CASMNRGFPYNEQFF; CDR3nt: TGTGCCAGTATGAACAGGGGGTTCCCTTACAATGAGCAGTTCTTC
j_gene: TRBJ2-1; abundance: .; len: 14; d_gene: TRBD2; v_gene: TRBV6-1; CDR3aa: CASGGTSAYNEQFF; CDR3nt: TGTGCCAGCGGGGGGACTAGCGCCTACAATGAGCAGTTCTTC
j_gene: TRBJ2-2; abundance: .; len: 16; d_gene: TRBD1; v_gene: TRBV15; CDR3aa: CATSSEGTANTGELFF; CDR3nt: TGTGCCACCAGCAGTGAGGGGACAGCGAACACCGGGGAGCTGTTTTTT
j_gene: TRBJ2-5; abundance: .; len: 15; d_gene: .; v_gene: TRBV13; CDR3aa: CASSFGAGIQETQYF; CDR3nt: TGTGCCAGCAGCTTTGGGGCGGGGATCCAAGAGACCCAGTACTTC
j_gene: TRBJ2-1; abundance: .; len: 12; d_gene: .; v_gene: TRBV6-1; CDR3aa: CASSDWGNEQFF; CDR3nt: TGTGCCAGCAGTGACTGGGGGAATGAGCAGTTCTTC
j_gene: TRBJ2-1; abundance: .; len: 15; d_gene: .; v_gene: TRBV10-1; CDR3aa: CASSERQGWSNEQFF; CDR3nt: TGCGCCAGCAGTGAGCGGCAGGGTTGGTCCAATGAGCAGTTCTTC
j_gene: TRBJ1-5; abundance: .; len: 13; d_gene: TRBD1; v_gene: TRBV27; CDR3aa: CATGQGAPEAQHF; CDR3nt: TGTGCCACCGGACAGGGGGCCCCTGAGGCCCAGCATTTT
j_gene: TRBJ1-5; abundance: once; len: 14; d_gene: .; v_gene: TRBV11-2; CDR3aa: CASSLSRGVRPQHF; CDR3nt: TGTGCCAGCAGCTTATCGAGGGGGGTGAGGCCCCAGCATTTT
j_gene: TRBJ2-1; abundance: .; len: 14; d_gene: .; v_gene: TRBV9; CDR3aa: CASSFRDSLNEQFF; CDR3nt: TGTGCCAGCAGCTTCCGGGACTCACTCAATGAGCAGTTCTTC
j_gene: TRBJ2-7; abundance: .; len: 15; d_gene: .; v_gene: TRBV7-2; CDR3aa: CASSFVPRLGYEQYF; CDR3nt: TGTGCCAGCAGCTTTGTCCCGCGACTGGGCTACGAGCAGTACTTC
j_gene: TRBJ2-1; abundance: .; len: 13; d_gene: .; v_gene: TRBV27; CDR3aa: CASSQRGFHEQFF; CDR3nt: TGTGCCAGCAGTCAAAGAGGCTTCCATGAGCAGTTCTTC
j_gene: TRBJ1-1; abundance: .; len: 15; d_gene: TRBD1; v_gene: TRBV4-3; CDR3aa: CASSQGVAGGSEAFF; CDR3nt: TGCGCCAGCAGCCAAGGGGTCGCAGGGGGGTCTGAAGCTTTCTTT
j_gene: TRBJ2-1; abundance: .; len: 15; d_gene: .; v_gene: TRBV9; CDR3aa: CASSVTPSSYNEQFF; CDR3nt: TGTGCCAGCAGCGTAACGCCCTCCTCCTACAATGAGCAGTTCTTC
j_gene: TRBJ2-1; abundance: .; len: 15; d_gene: TRBD2; v_gene: TRBV4-3; CDR3aa: CASSSLAGAYNEQFF; CDR3nt: TGCGCCAGCAGCAGTCTAGCGGGAGCCTACAATGAGCAGTTCTTC